The source of this T cell receptor (beta chain) is a study of cytomegalovirus exposure and HLA in healthy donors. Study-wide points: Later analysis suggested links between common viral pathogens and several top significant clusters. At a 0.05 false discovery rate, a later analysis found around 15,000 TCR beta sequences to be associated with HLA alleles. Associated with cytomegalovirus, according to the listing, were approximately 160 TCR beta chains.

Trimming left V 5 bases short and J 6 bases short, with 12 bases between. CDR1 and CDR2 from the germline V gene are SGHNT and YYREEE (reference sequence). This CDR3 has 12 residues. Everyone who donated was a healthy bone marrow donor. Concerning this clone itself: The antigen is undetermined.

In the PCR, 60 Vbeta and 13 Jbeta primers were used. Only in-frame clones appear in the TCRdb table, and some are missing; sequencing was by immunoSEQ multiplex PCR. The data hold about 98,000 clones, with about 74% observed a single time. The chain has TRBV5-4 and TRBJ2-7; D not certain. Sequenced sample: PBMCs. This sequence originates from a man aged 60 to 69 in good health and CMV-seropositive. CDR3 region: CASSSVISEQYF. CDR3 coding DNA: TGTGCCAGCAGTTCCGTTATATCCGAGCAGTACTTC.